Listed here is a single T cell receptor beta chain. Its target is unknown. Germline and junction disagree at one end, which may indicate a read error. The data originate from a study of tumor and adjacent non-tumor tissue in lung cancer. Study overall: Patients comprised about a dozen adenocarcinoma, a couple of squamous cell carcinoma and 1 small cell lung cancer.

Study outcomes and limitations: Top 100 clones took a larger repertoire share in normal lung. Significantly higher TCR diversity was found in tumor than normal lung.

TCRbeta libraries were built with three rounds of nested PCR, modified from ARM-PCR. TCRdb called the multiplex PCR reads again in MiXCR, with one record for every CDR3 protein. The data contain tens of thousands of distinct CDR3 sequences, about 70% of them singletons. No cell sorting was done before RNA was extracted from the tissue. This non-tumor lung sample came from over 3 cm beyond the tumor edge. Germline V CDR1 and CDR2: SGHNT, YYREEE (reference sequence). The CDR3 runs 15 residues. Sequencing used distant non-tumor lung tissue. J is TRBJ1-2 and V is TRBV5-4, with no clear D. The source is a woman aged 60-75 years with non-small cell lung cancer. CDR3 nucleotides: TGTGGCAGCAGCTTGGCGTACATGGACTTTGATGGCTACACCTTC. The encoded protein is CGSSLAYMDFDGYTF.